This record looks at one T cell receptor (beta chain) sequence and its context. The sample is drawn from a study of OX40 agonist ivuxolimab in advanced cancers. Germline V gene data show CDR1 as SNHLY and CDR2 as FYNNEI. V shed 4 bases, J shed 2 bases, and the junction held 4 bases outside the gene matches. The CDR3 spans 15 residues. Sequencing used immunoSEQ multiplex PCR; TCRdb keeps in-frame clones, though not all of them. The data hold under 45,000 clones, with roughly 80% observed a single time. This chain uses TRBV2 with TRBJ1-5, with 8 bases aligning to TRBD1. The sequence came from an adult with an advanced solid tumor such as melanoma, head and neck, liver or kidney cancer. This specimen was CD4+ or CD8+ T cells sorted from blood, taken in a trial of the OX40 agonist ivuxolimab. The CDR3 reads CASSGTGIGNQPQHF. In DNA, the CDR3 is TGTGCCAGCAGTGGGACAGGGATAGGCAATCAGCCCCAGCATTTT.